These 9 T cell receptor beta chains were all obtained from the same sample, sequenced in a study of cytomegalovirus exposure and HLA in healthy donors. Primers for the PCR totalled 60 Vbeta and 13 Jbeta. TCRdb's table, derived via immunoSEQ multiplex PCR, lists solely in-frame clones and lacks some. This sample contains approximately 120,000 clones. Sequencing was performed on PBMCs. The receptors were sampled from a man aged 30 to 45 in good health and CMV-seronegative.

J is TRBJ1-5 and V is TRBV7-8; tentative D call: TRBD1 (5 bases). The V end lost 0 bases, the J end lost 2 bases, and 14 bases lay between the germline ends. Looked up from germline, CDR1 is SGHVS and CDR2 is FQNEAQ. The CDR3 spans 17 residues. The CDR3 bases are TGTGCCAGCAGCTTAGCGTATGCGGGACTGGGCAATCAGCCCCAGCATTTT. It encodes CASSLAYAGLGNQPQHF.

This chain links TRBV4-1 with TRBJ2-7, with 9 bases identical to TRBD1. CDR1 MGHRA and CDR2 YSYEKL come from the germline V gene. After removal of 1 base from V and 3 bases from J, the junction contained 7 bases not matched to a gene. The length of the CDR3 is 16 residues. CDR3 DNA: TGCGCCAGCAGCCAAGGGCCCCCGGGACAGGGCTACGAGCAGTACTTC. This gives the protein CASSQGPPGQGYEQYF.

This chain uses TRBV28 with TRBJ1-1; possibly TRBD1 for D (5 bases). The CDR3 runs to 13 residues. The V end was cut by 7 bases, the J end by 7 bases, with 16 bases between. Germline loops: CDR1 MDHEN, CDR2 SYDVKM. CDR3 region: CASTTEGVNEAFF. CDR3 sequence (DNA): TGTGCCAGCACCACCGAAGGGGTAAATGAAGCTTTCTTT.

This chain links TRBV13 with TRBJ2-2, with TRBD2 matching over 7 bases. J was trimmed by 5 bases and V by 5 bases; bases with no gene match: 11. The germline V gene encodes CDR1 PRHDT and CDR2 FYEKMQ (reference sequence). This CDR3 region has 16 residues. The CDR3, as DNA: TGTGCCAGCAGCCCCGGGACTACAATTTTGACCGGGGAGCTGTTTTTT. Residues: CASSPGTTILTGELFF.

The chain couples TRBV7-9 to TRBJ2-3, with D unclear. V was trimmed by 1 base and J by 4 bases, leaving 12 bases between them. The CDR3 runs to 15 residues. Germline CDR1 reads SEHNR; CDR2 reads FQNEAQ (reference sequence). The CDR3 sequence is CASSLGDLLSDTQYF. The DNA for the CDR3 is TGTGCCAGCAGCTTAGGAGACTTGCTATCAGATACGCAGTATTTT. Complete variable domain (other parts from reference TRBV7-9 and TRBJ2-3): DTGVSQNPRHKITKRGQNVTFRCDPISEHNRLYWYRQTLGQGPEFLTYFQNEAQLEKSRLLSDRFSAERPKGSFSTLEIQRTEQGDSAMYLCASSLGDLLSDTQYFGPGTRLTVL.

The chain couples TRBV15 to TRBJ1-5; 7 positions agree with TRBD1. The CDR3 is made up of 17 amino acids. Trimming cost V 4 bases and J 4 bases; bases outside gene matches: 13. The V gene's germline CDR1 is LNHNV and CDR2 YYDKDF (reference sequence). CDR3 DNA: TGTGCCACCAGCAACGGGACAGTTATCTTCGAAAATCAGCCCCAGCATTTT. Encoded protein: CATSNGTVIFENQPQHF.

This chain joins TRBV5-6 and TRBJ2-7; 9 bases map to TRBD2. The ends lost 5 bases at V and 0 bases at J; junction bases unmatched: 12. The CDR3 totals 17 residues. In germline, CDR1 is SGHDT, CDR2 YYEEEE. The CDR3 DNA sequence: TGTGCCAGCAGTCTGGGAGCGGGAGGCATTAGCTCCTACGAGCAGTACTTC. Its protein is CASSLGAGGISSYEQYF.

The V gene is TRBV19, the J gene TRBJ1-2, with TRBD1 matching over 12 bases. The germline gives CDR1 LNHDA, CDR2 SQIVND (reference sequence). The J segment lost 7 bases and the V segment lost 5 bases, leaving 5 bases of the junction unmatched. The length of the CDR3 is 14 residues. The CDR3 DNA sequence: TGTGCCAGTAGTCCGGGACAGGGGGCTCTTGGCTACACCTTC. It encodes CASSPGQGALGYTF.

V usage is TRBV5-6 and J usage is TRBJ2-6, with 7 bases fitting TRBD1. The CDR3 spans 17 residues. V gave up 3 bases and J gave up 0 bases; unmatched junction bases: 6. Germline V gives CDR1 SGHDT, CDR2 YYEEEE. The CDR3 region is CASSYGTEISGANVLTF. CDR3 in DNA: TGTGCCAGCAGCTATGGGACAGAGATCTCTGGGGCCAACGTCCTGACTTTC.